This T cell receptor (beta chain) was recorded in a study of neurological immune-mediated disorders. 5'RACE generated cDNA with 10-nucleotide random UMIs. Every sequencing run returned over 170 million TCR-beta sequences, which were derived from 15-18 subjects. TCRdb called the 5' RACE reads again in MiXCR, with one record for every CDR3 protein. The sample has approximately 47,000 distinct CDR3 sequences; about 12% are singletons. Stated time point: longitudinal time-point 3. Unsorted libraries were prepared from 2 million PBMCs held at -80 C. Looked up from germline, CDR1 is SGHRS and CDR2 is YFSETQ. This CDR3 contains 14 residues. V was cut by 3 bases and J by 6 bases, with 15 bases left in between. This clonotype occurred many times.

This clonotype was obtained from a male donor with HTLV-1-associated myelopathy (HAM/TSP). The chain recombines TRBV5-1 with TRBJ1-1; D not certain. Input material: PBMCs. The CDR3 DNA sequence: TGCGCCAGCAGCTGGGTGCAGAGCGCCTCTGAAGCTTTCTTT. As protein: CASSWVQSASEAFF.